Shown below are 6 T cell receptor beta chains from a single sample sequenced in a study of T cell responses to AZD1222 COVID-19 vaccine. Measured with immunoSEQ multiplex PCR; TCRdb has only the in-frame clones, and not every one. The top ten clones hold 7.8% of a sample with under 140,000 clones, just under 95% of them seen once. Sequencing was performed on peripheral blood, taken on day 0 of AZD1222 vaccination. The receptor source for this set is an adult in good health.

This rearrangement joins TRBV10-3 to TRBJ1-5, with 7 positions matching TRBD1. V lost 6 bases, J lost 1 base, and 6 bases stayed unmatched. The CDR3 spans 15 residues. In germline, CDR1 is ENHRY, CDR2 SYGVKD. CDR3 loop: CAISDATGSNQPQHF. DNA of the CDR3: TGTGCCATCAGCGACGCGACAGGGAGCAATCAGCCCCAGCATTTT.

The V gene is TRBV9, the J gene TRBJ1-2; maybe TRBD1 (5 bases). This CDR3 spans 13 amino acids. With 0 bases removed from V and 4 bases from J, the gap between germline ends came to 7 bases. Germline CDR1 is SGDLS and CDR2 is YYNGEE. CDR3 protein: CASSVATGYGYTF. In DNA, the CDR3 is TGTGCCAGCAGCGTAGCTACAGGCTATGGCTACACCTTC.

J is TRBJ2-5 and V is TRBV6-5; D gene unclear. V was clipped by 0 bases and J by 0 bases, with 8 bases between them. Germline CDR1 MNHEY, CDR2 SVGAGI. The CDR3 is made up of 15 amino acids. CDR3: CASSYSRQHQETQYF. The CDR3 DNA follows: TGTGCCAGCAGTTACTCGAGGCAGCACCAAGAGACCCAGTACTTC.

The V call is TRBV28, the J call TRBJ1-1; D perhaps matches TRBD1 (5 bases). This CDR3 has 15 amino acids. CDR1 MDHEN and CDR2 SYDVKM come from the germline V gene. Trimming removed 2 bases from V and 5 bases from J, with 15 bases in between. The CDR3 region is CASSLPHRIETEAFF. CDR3 nucleotides: TGTGCCAGCAGTTTACCCCACAGGATTGAAACTGAAGCTTTCTTT.

The V and J genes are TRBV6-5 and TRBJ2-3, with D unresolved. The germline CDR1 and CDR2 sequences are MNHEY and SVGAGI. The CDR3 length is 13 residues. V gave up 6 bases and J gave up 0 bases, with 7 bases separating them. CDR3 in amino acids: CASSPLSTDTQYF. CDR3 nucleotides: TGTGCCAGCAGCCCCCTGAGCACAGATACGCAGTATTTT.

The chain employs TRBV19 and TRBJ2-2; D is perhaps TRBD1 or TRBD2 (6 bases each). Germline V gene sequence: CDR1 LNHDA, CDR2 SQIVND (reference sequence). Trimming stripped 7 bases from V and 6 bases from J, with 12 bases between. There are 13 residues in the CDR3. CDR3: CASIGGNAGELFF. The CDR3 DNA follows: TGTGCCAGTATCGGGGGCAACGCCGGGGAGCTGTTTTTT.